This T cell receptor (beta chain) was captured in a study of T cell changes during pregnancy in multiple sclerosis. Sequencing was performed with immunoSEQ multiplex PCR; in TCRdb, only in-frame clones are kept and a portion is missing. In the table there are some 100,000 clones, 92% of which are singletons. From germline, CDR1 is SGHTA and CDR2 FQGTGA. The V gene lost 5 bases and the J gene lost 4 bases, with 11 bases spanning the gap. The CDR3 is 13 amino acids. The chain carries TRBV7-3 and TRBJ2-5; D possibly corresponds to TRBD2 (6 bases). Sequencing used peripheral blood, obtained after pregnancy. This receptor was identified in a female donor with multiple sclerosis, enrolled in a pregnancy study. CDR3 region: CASSRGEAETQYF. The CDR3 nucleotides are TGTGCCAGCAGCCGAGGGGAGGCAGAGACCCAGTACTTC.